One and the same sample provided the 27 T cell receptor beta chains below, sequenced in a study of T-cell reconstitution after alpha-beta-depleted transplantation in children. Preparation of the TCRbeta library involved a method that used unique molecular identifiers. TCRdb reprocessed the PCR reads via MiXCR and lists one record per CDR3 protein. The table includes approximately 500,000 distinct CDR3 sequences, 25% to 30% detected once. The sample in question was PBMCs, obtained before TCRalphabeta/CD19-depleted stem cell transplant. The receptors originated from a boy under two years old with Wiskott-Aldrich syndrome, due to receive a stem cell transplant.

CDR3 residues: CSADPGTRVIYEQYF. The DNA of the CDR3 is TGCAGTGCAGACCCCGGGACCCGAGTTATTTACGAGCAGTACTTC. The rearrangement links TRBV20-1 to TRBJ2-7; the D call may be TRBD1 or TRBD2 (5 bases each). This CDR3 contains 15 residues. Between the trimmed V and J ends, which lost 6 bases and 4 bases, there was a span of 22 bases. The V gene's germline CDR1 is DFQATT and CDR2 SNEGSKA (reference sequence).

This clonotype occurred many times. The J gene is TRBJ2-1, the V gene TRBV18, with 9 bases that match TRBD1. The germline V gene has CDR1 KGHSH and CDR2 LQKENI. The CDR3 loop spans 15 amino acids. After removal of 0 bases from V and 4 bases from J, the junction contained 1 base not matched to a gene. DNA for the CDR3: TGTGCCAGCTCACCACCGGGACAGGGTTACAATGAGCAGTTCTTC. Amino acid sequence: CASSPPGQGYNEQFF.

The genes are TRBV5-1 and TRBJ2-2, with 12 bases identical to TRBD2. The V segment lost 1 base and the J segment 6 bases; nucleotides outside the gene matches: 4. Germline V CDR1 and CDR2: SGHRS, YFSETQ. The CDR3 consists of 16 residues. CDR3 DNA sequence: TGCGCCAGCAGCTTGCCCCTAGCGGGAGGGCCCGGGGAGCTGTTTTTT. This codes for CASSLPLAGGPGELFF.

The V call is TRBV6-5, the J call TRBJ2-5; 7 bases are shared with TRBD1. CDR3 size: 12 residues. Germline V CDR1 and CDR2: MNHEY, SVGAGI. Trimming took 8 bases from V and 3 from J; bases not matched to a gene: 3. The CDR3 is CASEGTEETQYF. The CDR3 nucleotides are TGTGCCAGCGAGGGGACAGAAGAGACCCAGTACTTC.

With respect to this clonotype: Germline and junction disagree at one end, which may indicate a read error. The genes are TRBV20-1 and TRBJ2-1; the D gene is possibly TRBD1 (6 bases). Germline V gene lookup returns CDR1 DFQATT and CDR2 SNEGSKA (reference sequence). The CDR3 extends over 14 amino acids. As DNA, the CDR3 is TGCAGTGCCCAGGGGCAGGGCTCCTACGATGAGCAGTTCTTC. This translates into CSAQGQGSYDEQFF.

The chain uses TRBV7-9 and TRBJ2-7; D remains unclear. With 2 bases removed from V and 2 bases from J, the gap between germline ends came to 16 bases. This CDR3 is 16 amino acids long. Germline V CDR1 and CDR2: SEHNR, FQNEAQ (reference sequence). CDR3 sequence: CASSLWRSQRTYEQYF. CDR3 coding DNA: TGTGCCAGCAGCTTATGGCGGTCCCAAAGAACCTACGAGCAGTACTTC.

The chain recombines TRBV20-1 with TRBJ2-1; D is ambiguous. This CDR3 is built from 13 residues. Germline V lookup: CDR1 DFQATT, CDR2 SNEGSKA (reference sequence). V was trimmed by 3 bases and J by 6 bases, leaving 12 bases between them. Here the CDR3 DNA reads TGCAGTGCTAGGTTTCGGGTTTCCAATGAGCAGTTCTTC. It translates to CSARFRVSNEQFF.

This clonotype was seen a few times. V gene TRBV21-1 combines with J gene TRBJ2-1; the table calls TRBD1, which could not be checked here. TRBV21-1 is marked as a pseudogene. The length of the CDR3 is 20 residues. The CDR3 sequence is CASSKARAPGGGGSYNEQFF. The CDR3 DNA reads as TGTGCCAGCAGCAAAGCGCGGGCCCCCGGCGGAGGGGGTTCCTACAATGAGCAGTTCTTC.

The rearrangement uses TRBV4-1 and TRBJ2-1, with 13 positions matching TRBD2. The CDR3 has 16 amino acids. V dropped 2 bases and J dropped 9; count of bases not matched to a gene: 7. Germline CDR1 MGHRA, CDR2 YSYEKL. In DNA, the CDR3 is TGCGCCAGCAGCCAAATACTAGCGGGAGGGCCGGGTGAGCAGTTCTTC. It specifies CASSQILAGGPGEQFF.

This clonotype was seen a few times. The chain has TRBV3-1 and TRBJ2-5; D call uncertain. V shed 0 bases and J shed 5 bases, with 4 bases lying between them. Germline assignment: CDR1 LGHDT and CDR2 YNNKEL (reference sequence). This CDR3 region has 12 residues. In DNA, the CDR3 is TGTGCCAGCAGCCAAGACTCCGAGACCCAGTACTTC. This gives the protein CASSQDSETQYF.

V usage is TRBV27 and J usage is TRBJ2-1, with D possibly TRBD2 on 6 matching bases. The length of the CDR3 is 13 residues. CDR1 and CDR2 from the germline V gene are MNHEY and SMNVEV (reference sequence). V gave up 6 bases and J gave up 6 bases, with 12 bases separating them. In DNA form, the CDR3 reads TGTGCCAGCAGGGCCGGGGGTACCAATGAGCAGTTCTTC. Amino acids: CASRAGGTNEQFF.

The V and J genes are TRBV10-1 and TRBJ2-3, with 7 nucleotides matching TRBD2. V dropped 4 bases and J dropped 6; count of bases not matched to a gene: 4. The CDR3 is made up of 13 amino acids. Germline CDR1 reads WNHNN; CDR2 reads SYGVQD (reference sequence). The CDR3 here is CASSVRRGDTQYF. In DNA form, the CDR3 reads TGCGCCAGCAGTGTTAGGCGGGGGGATACGCAGTATTTT.

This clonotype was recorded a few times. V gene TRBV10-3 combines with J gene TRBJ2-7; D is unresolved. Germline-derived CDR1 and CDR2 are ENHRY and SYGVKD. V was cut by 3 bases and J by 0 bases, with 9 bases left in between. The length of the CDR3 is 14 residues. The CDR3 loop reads CAISDSSFSYEQYF. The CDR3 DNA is TGTGCCATCAGTGACAGTTCTTTCTCCTACGAGCAGTACTTC.

The CDR3 sequence is CASSFREQDYEQYF. The DNA of the CDR3 is TGCGCCAGCAGCTTCCGGGAACAGGACTACGAGCAGTACTTC. This chain links TRBV5-1 with TRBJ2-7; D tentatively reads TRBD1 or TRBD2 (5 bases each). The CDR3 has 14 residues. Looked up from germline, CDR1 is SGHRS and CDR2 is YFSETQ. The germline V and J ends were trimmed by 2 bases and 3 bases, with 12 bases remaining between them. Full variable domain (outside the CDR3, taken from reference TRBV5-1 and TRBJ2-7): KAGVTQTPRYLIKTRGQQVTLSCSPISGHRSVSWYQQTPGQGLQFLFEYFSETQRNKGNFPGRFSGRQFSNSRSEMNVSTLELGDSALYLCASSFREQDYEQYFGPGTRLTVT.

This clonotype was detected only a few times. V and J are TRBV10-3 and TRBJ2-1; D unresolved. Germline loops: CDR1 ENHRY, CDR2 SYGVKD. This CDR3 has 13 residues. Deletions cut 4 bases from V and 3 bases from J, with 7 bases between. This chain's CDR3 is CAISAPVYNEQFF. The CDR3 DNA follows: TGTGCCATCAGTGCCCCGGTCTACAATGAGCAGTTCTTC.

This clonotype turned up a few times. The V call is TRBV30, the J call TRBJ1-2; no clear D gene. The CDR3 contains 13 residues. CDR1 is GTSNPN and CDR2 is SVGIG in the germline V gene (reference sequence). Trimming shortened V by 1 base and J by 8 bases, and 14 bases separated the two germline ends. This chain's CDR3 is CAWSGSGTGGYTF. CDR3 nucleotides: TGTGCCTGGAGTGGCAGCGGTACTGGGGGCTACACCTTC.

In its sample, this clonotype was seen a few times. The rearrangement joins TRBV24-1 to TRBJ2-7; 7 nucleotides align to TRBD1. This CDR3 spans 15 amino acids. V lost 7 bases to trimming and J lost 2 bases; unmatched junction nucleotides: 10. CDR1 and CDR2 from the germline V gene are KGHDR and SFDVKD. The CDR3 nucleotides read TGTGCCACCAGCCTCAGCGACAGGGACCCCTACGAGCAGTACTTC. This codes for CATSLSDRDPYEQYF.

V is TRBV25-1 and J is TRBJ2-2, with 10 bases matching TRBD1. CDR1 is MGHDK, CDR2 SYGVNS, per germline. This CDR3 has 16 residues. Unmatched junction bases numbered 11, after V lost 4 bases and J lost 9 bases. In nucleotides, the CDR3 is TGTGCCAGCAGTGGAGCCATGGGACAGGGGTCCCGGGAGCTGTTTTTT. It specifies CASSGAMGQGSRELFF. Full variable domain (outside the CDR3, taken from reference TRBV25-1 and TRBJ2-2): EADIYQTPRYLVIGTGKKITLECSQTMGHDKMYWYQQDPGMELHLIHYSYGVNSTEKGDLSSESTVSRIRTEHFPLTLESARPSHTSQYLCASSGAMGQGSRELFFGEGSRLTVL.

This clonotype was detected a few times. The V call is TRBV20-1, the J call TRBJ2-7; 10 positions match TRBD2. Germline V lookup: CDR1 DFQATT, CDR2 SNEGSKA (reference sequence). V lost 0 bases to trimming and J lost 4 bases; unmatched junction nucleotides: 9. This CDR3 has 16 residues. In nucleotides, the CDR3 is TGCAGTGCTAGAGACCCTCTAGCGGGAGCGGAATACGAGCAGTACTTC. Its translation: CSARDPLAGAEYEQYF.

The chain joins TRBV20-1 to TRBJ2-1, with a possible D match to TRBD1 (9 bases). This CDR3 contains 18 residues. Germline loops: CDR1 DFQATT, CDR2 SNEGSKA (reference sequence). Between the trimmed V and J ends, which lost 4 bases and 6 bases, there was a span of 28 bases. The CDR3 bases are TGCAGTGCTAATTCGGGACAGGGCCCTAGCGGGTGGGTCAATGAGCAGTTCTTC. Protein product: CSANSGQGPSGWVNEQFF.

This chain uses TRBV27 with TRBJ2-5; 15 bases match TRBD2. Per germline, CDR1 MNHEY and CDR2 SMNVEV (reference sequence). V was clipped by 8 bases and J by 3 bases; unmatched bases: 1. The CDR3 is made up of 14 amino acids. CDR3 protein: CASGLAGGKETQYF. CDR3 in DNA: TGTGCCAGCGGACTAGCGGGAGGGAAAGAGACCCAGTACTTC.

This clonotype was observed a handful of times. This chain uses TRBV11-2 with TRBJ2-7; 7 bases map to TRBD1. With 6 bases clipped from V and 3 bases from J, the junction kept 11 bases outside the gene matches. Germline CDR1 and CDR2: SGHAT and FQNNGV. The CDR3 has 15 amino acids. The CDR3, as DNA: TGTGCCAGCAGGCCGAACAGGGGCGCGGGCTACGAGCAGTACTTC. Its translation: CASRPNRGAGYEQYF.

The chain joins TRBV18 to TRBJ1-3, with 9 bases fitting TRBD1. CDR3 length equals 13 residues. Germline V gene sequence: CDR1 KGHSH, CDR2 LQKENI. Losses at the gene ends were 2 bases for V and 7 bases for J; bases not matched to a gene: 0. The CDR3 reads CASSPGTGNTIYF. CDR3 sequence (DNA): TGTGCCAGCTCACCAGGGACAGGGAACACCATATATTTT.

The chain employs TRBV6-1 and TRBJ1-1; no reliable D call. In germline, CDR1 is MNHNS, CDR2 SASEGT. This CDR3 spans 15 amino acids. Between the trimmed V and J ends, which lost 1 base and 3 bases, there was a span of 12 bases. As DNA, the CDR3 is TGTGCCAGCAGTGAAGGTGCAGGTGCCGACACTGAAGCTTTCTTT. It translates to CASSEGAGADTEAFF.

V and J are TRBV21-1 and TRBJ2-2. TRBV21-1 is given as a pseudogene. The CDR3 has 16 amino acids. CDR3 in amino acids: CASSKAARMKTGELFF. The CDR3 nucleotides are TGTGCCAGCAGCAAAGCAGCTAGGATGAAGACCGGGGAGCTGTTTTTT.

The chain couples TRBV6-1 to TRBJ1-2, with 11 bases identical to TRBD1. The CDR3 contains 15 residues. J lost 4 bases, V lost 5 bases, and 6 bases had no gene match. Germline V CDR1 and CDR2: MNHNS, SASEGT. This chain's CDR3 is CASSLRTGGSYGYTF. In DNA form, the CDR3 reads TGTGCCAGCAGTCTCCGGACAGGGGGCTCCTATGGCTACACCTTC.

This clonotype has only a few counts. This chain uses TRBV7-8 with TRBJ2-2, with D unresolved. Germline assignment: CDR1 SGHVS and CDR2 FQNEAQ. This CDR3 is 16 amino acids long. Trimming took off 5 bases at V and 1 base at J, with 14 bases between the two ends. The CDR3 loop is CASSGVDRLNTGELFF. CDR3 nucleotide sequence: TGTGCCAGCAGCGGGGTGGACCGTCTGAACACCGGGGAGCTGTTTTTT.